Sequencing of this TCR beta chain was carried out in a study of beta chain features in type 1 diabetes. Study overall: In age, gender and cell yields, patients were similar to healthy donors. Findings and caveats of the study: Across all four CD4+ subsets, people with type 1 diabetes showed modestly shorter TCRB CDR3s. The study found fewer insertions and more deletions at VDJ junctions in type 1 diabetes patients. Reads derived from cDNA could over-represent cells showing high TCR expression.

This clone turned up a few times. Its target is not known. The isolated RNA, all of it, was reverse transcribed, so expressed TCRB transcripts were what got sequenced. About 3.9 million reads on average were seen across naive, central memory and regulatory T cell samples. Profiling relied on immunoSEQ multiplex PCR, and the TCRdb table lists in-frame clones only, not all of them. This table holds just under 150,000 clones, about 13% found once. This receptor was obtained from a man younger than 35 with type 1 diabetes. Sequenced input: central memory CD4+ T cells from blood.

The CDR3 nucleotides are TGTGCCAGCAGCCTAAGATTACGGGGGGATGAGCAGTTCTTC. Its translation is CASSLRLRGDEQFF. The chain carries TRBV21-1 and TRBJ2-1; the D call TRBD2 from the table was never checked on the DNA. TRBV21-1 is marked as a pseudogene. This CDR3 spans 14 amino acids.